The 22 T cell receptor delta chains presented below share a single source sample, sequenced in a study of gamma-delta T cells after stem cell transplantation. TCRdb redid the clone calls on the RT-PCR reads with CATT. Here the sample spans about 2,400 delta-chain clones, approximately 20% being singletons. The sample comprised gamma-delta T cells. Every receptor here comes from a human donor. It is not recorded whose cells these are; they may come from a transplant donor.

This clone was picked up a small number of times. A read error is likely here: a far larger clone is one base away. This chain uses TRDV2 with TRDJ1; 9 nucleotides line up with TRDD3. This CDR3 comprises 20 residues. CDR1 is GEAIGNYY, CDR2 EKD, per germline. This CDR3 is CARDIPTFTGGNLYTDKLIF. DNA for the CDR3: TGTGCCCGTGACATTCCTACGTTTACTGGGGGAAACTTGTACACCGATAAACTCATCTTT.

A few counts support this clone. A read error is likely here: a far larger clone is one base away. Other DNA sequences in the sample encode the same CDR3. V gene TRDV2 combines with J gene TRDJ1; TRDD3 agrees at 12 bases. The germline gives CDR1 GEAIGNYY, CDR2 EKD. V was pared by 0 bases and J by 5 bases, with 12 bases of the junction left unmatched. The CDR3 is 18 residues long. DNA of the CDR3: TGTGCCTGTGACACCCCTCACTGGGGGATACCAAGTTATGATAAACTCATCTTT. Its protein product is CACDTPHWGIPSYDKLIF.

The rearrangement joins TRDV3 to TRDJ1; 9 bases are shared with TRDD2. Trimming took 5 bases from V and 3 from J; bases not matched to a gene: 28. The CDR3 is made up of 20 amino acids. Per germline, CDR1 TVYSNPD and CDR2 GDNSRS (reference sequence). CDR3 coding DNA: TGTGCCGCCCTCCCTTCCTACGCCGGGATACCGAATATCCTCCCCGATAAACTCATCTTT. Its translation is CAALPSYAGIPNILPDKLIF.

The V and J genes are TRDV3 and TRDJ1; 8 bases map to TRDD3. J gave up 0 bases and V 3 bases, and 21 bases lay outside the gene matches. CDR1 and CDR2 from the germline V gene are TVYSNPD and GDNSRS (reference sequence). The length of the CDR3 is 19 residues. The CDR3 coding sequence is TGTGCCTTCCTAGGGTTACTGGGGGTTCACCTCCTGTACACCGATAAACTCATCTTT. Its translation: CAFLGLLGVHLLYTDKLIF.

V usage is TRDV1 and J usage is TRDJ1, with D possibly being TRDD2 or TRDD3 (6 bases each). The germline CDR1 and CDR2 sequences are TSWWSYY and QGS. The CDR3 is 28 residues long. Trimming stripped 1 base from V and 0 bases from J, with 48 bases between. The CDR3 bases are TGTGCTCTTGGGGAACGGCCCTCCTACTACGATGTTTTCTTCTGGGGATTAGGTAAGCCGCAGTACACCGATAAACTCATCTTT. The encoded protein is CALGERPSYYDVFFWGLGKPQYTDKLIF.

V usage is TRDV3 and J usage is TRDJ3; D is possibly TRDD2 (5 bases). The CDR3 runs 18 residues. The V gene lost 4 bases and the J gene lost 1 base, with 20 bases spanning the gap. Per germline, CDR1 TVYSNPD and CDR2 GDNSRS (reference sequence). The CDR3 nucleotides read TGTGCCTGTCATGTTCCTTCGACTGTTTCCTGGGACACCCGACAGATGTTTTTC. Amino acids: CACHVPSTVSWDTRQMFF.

By share, this clone ranks as medium-sized. Within the sample, other DNA sequences also encode this same CDR3. CDR3 sequence: CACDTLVTGGYAYTDKLIF. DNA for the CDR3: TGTGCCTGTGACACCCTCGTTACTGGGGGATACGCGTACACCGATAAACTCATCTTT. V gene TRDV2 combines with J gene TRDJ1; 13 nucleotides agree with TRDD3. V shed 0 bases, J shed 0 bases, and the junction held 9 bases outside the gene matches. Per germline, CDR1 GEAIGNYY and CDR2 EKD. The CDR3 runs 19 residues.

The table lists this clone with a few counts. The chain joins TRDV1 to TRDJ1; D might be TRDD3 (7 bases). The V gene's germline CDR1 is TSWWSYY and CDR2 QGS. CDR3 length: 20 amino acids. Between the trimmed V and J ends, which lost 0 bases and 0 bases, there was a span of 23 bases. In DNA form, the CDR3 reads TGTGCTCTTGGGGAACTAGGGGGATCCTACGTGGGGTCGTACACCGATAAACTCATCTTT. Translated: CALGELGGSYVGSYTDKLIF.

This clone was counted only a few times. V and J are TRDV3 and TRDJ1; 9 bases map to TRDD3. Germline CDR1 and CDR2: TVYSNPD and GDNSRS (reference sequence). The CDR3 spans 17 residues. V shed 1 base and J 2 bases; nucleotides not matched to a gene: 14. The CDR3 reads CAFKFLYWGTTTDKLIF. The CDR3 DNA sequence: TGTGCCTTTAAGTTCCTCTACTGGGGGACTACAACCGATAAACTCATCTTT.

This clone qualifies as large. The chain links TRDV2 to TRDJ1; 9 nucleotides match TRDD3. This CDR3 spans 18 amino acids. The germline gives CDR1 GEAIGNYY, CDR2 EKD. With 3 bases clipped from V and 4 bases from J, the junction kept 17 bases outside the gene matches. CDR3 bases: TGTGCCTGTGACCACGTACTGGGGGACGCTGTACAAGGCGATAAACTCATCTTT. Encoded protein: CACDHVLGDAVQGDKLIF.

The J gene is TRDJ1, the V gene TRDV1; 10 bases fit TRDD3. V dropped 2 bases and J dropped 8; count of bases not matched to a gene: 11. The CDR3 loop spans 16 amino acids. The germline V gene has CDR1 TSWWSYY and CDR2 QGS. The CDR3: CALGETPWGIYGKLIF. The CDR3 nucleotides are TGTGCTCTTGGGGAAACTCCCTGGGGGATATACGGGAAACTCATCTTT.

The rearrangement joins TRDV1 to TRDJ1; 13 bases are shared with TRDD3. The CDR3 is 25 residues long. J gave up 4 bases and V 1 base, and 30 bases lay outside the gene matches. The germline gives CDR1 TSWWSYY, CDR2 QGS. The CDR3: CALGERLRGPSLVLGDTEVGDKLIF. The CDR3 DNA reads as TGTGCTCTTGGGGAACGCCTCAGGGGGCCTTCTTTGGTACTGGGGGATACGGAGGTCGGCGATAAACTCATCTTT.

This sequence joins TRDV2 and TRDJ1, with 9 bases fitting TRDD3. The CDR3 is 15 amino acids. Germline loops: CDR1 GEAIGNYY, CDR2 EKD. V lost 2 bases, J lost 0 bases, and 3 bases stayed unmatched. The CDR3 region has the DNA TGTGCCTGTGACAAACTGGGGGAGTACACCGATAAACTCATCTTT. Protein sequence: CACDKLGEYTDKLIF.

As regards this clone: The protein recorded in TCRdb matches a much larger clone and deviates from this DNA's translation at residue 8, suggesting a read error; the protein here is obtained by translating the DNA. The genes are TRDV1 and TRDJ1, with no clear D. The V and J ends lost 6 bases and 1 base respectively, with 18 bases between them. The CDR3 is 16 residues long. The V gene's germline CDR1 is TSWWSYY and CDR2 QGS. The CDR3 loop reads CALGPLAPFGTDKLIF. CDR3 nucleotide sequence: TGTGCTCTTGGACCCCTGGCCCCATTCGGCACCGATAAACTCATCTTT.

This clone was seen a few times. The amino acid sequence in TCRdb belongs to a much larger clone and departs from this DNA's translation at residue 11, likely a sequencing read error; the sequence shown is translated from the DNA. The rearrangement uses TRDV3 and TRDJ1, with TRDD3 as a possible D gene (7 bases). CDR3 size: 26 residues. V was clipped by 4 bases and J by 3 bases, with 54 bases between them. Germline loops: CDR1 TVYSNPD, CDR2 GDNSRS (reference sequence). CDR3 region: CASSGWNGLPKSLTGEIRWCADKLIF. In DNA form, the CDR3 reads TGTGCCTCCTCGGGATGGAATGGCCTTCCCAAGTCCCTTACTGGGGAAATACGCTGGTGCGCCGATAAACTCATCTTT.

The J gene is TRDJ1, the V gene TRDV2; TRDD3 matches at 7 bases. CDR1 is GEAIGNYY, CDR2 EKD, per germline. The CDR3 covers 17 residues. The ends lost 1 base at V and 4 bases at J; junction bases unmatched: 14. The CDR3 region has the DNA TGTGCCTGTGACACGGTTATTACTGGGGTACGACACGATAAACTCATCTTT. Translation: CACDTVITGVRHDKLIF.

This clone was seen more than once but under ten times. The chain is built from TRDV2 and TRDJ1; 11 positions match TRDD3. This CDR3 has 17 residues. J gave up 10 bases and V 1 base, and 16 bases lay outside the gene matches. Germline V lookup: CDR1 GEAIGNYY, CDR2 EKD. CDR3 sequence: CACDTVGGGYARLSLIF. DNA of the CDR3: TGTGCCTGTGACACTGTTGGTGGGGGATACGCTAGGCTGTCACTCATCTTT.

This clone has a handful of counts. V and J are TRDV1 and TRDJ1; 11 nucleotides line up with TRDD3. The V gene's germline CDR1 is TSWWSYY and CDR2 QGS. With 4 bases clipped from V and 0 bases from J, the junction kept 28 bases outside the gene matches. The CDR3 runs 24 residues. CDR3 region: CALGGFLPSLWGIRAGQYTDKLIF. The CDR3 DNA reads as TGTGCTCTTGGGGGTTTTCTTCCCTCATTGTGGGGGATACGTGCCGGGCAATACACCGATAAACTCATCTTT.

A few counts support this clone. A much larger clonotype is one base distant, so this may be a read error. The chain joins TRDV2 to TRDJ1, with TRDD3 identical over 12 bases. The V segment lost 3 bases and the J segment 2 bases; nucleotides outside the gene matches: 15. Germline loops: CDR1 GEAIGNYY, CDR2 EKD. The CDR3 spans 19 residues. The CDR3 DNA follows: TGTGCCTGTGACCTCTACTGGGGGATACAGGGGCCAAGGACCGATAAACTCATCTTT. Its protein is CACDLYWGIQGPRTDKLIF.

By sample fraction, this clone is medium-sized. A read error likely explains this, since a far larger clone differs by one base. The chain couples TRDV1 to TRDJ1; D call uncertain. Germline CDR1 is TSWWSYY and CDR2 is QGS. CDR3 length: 16 amino acids. The CDR3 reads CALGPLALFGTYKLIF. CDR3 sequence (DNA): TGTGCTCTTGGACCCCTGGCCCTATTCGGCACCTATAAACTCATCTTT.

The V call is TRDV1, the J call TRDJ1; 9 bases match TRDD3. V trimming: 2 bases; J trimming: 0 bases; junction bases outside the gene matches: 10. This CDR3 contains 18 residues. In germline, CDR1 is TSWWSYY, CDR2 QGS. CDR3 coding DNA: TGTGCTCTTGGGGAAACCTCCTACTGGGGGACGCACACCGATAAACTCATCTTT. Encoded protein: CALGETSYWGTHTDKLIF.

The rearrangement links TRDV2 to TRDJ1; 12 nucleotides match TRDD3. CDR1 is GEAIGNYY and CDR2 is EKD in the germline V gene. The CDR3 has 17 residues. The junction had 11 bases not matched to a gene; V was cut back by 3 bases and J by 4 bases. The CDR3 spells CACDFYWGIPSYDKLIF. DNA for the CDR3: TGTGCCTGTGACTTCTACTGGGGGATACCAAGTTACGATAAACTCATCTTT.